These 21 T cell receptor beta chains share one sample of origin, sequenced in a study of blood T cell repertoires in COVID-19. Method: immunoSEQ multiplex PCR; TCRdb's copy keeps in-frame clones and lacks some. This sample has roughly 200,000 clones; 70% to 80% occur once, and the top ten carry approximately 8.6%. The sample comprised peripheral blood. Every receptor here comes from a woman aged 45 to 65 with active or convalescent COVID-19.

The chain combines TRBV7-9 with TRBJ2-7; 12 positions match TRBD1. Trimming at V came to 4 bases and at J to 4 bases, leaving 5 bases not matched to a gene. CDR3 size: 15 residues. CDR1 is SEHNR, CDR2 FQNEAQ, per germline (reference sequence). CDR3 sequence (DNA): TGTGCCAGCAGCTCACGGGACAGGGGGCAATACGAGCAGTACTTC. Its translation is CASSSRDRGQYEQYF.

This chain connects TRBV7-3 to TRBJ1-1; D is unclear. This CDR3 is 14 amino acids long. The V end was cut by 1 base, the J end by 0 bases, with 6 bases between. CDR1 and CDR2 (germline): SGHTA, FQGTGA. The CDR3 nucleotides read TGTGCCAGCAGCTTAATGAGGATGAACACTGAAGCTTTCTTT. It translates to CASSLMRMNTEAFF. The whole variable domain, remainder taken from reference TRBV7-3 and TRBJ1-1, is GAGVSQTPSNKVTEKGKYVELRCDPISGHTALYWYRQSLGQGPEFLIYFQGTGAADDSGLPNDRFFAVRPEGSVSTLKIQRTERGDSAVYLCASSLMRMNTEAFFGQGTRLTVV.

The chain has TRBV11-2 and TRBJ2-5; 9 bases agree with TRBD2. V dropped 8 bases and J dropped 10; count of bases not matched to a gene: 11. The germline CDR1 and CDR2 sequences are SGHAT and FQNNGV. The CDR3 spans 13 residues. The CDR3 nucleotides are TGTGCCAGCCCACCGGGCGGGGGGGCGAACCAGTACTTC. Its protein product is CASPPGGGANQYF.

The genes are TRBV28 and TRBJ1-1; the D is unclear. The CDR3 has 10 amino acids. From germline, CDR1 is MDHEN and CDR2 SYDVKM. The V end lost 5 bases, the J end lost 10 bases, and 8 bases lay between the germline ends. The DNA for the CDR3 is TGTGCCAGCAGTGGTACTCGAGCTTTCTTT. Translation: CASSGTRAFF.

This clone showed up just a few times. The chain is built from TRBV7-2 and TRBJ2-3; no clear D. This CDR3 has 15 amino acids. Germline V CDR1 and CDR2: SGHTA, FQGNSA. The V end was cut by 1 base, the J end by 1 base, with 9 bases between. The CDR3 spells CASSLVARRTDTQYF. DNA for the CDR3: TGTGCCAGCAGCTTAGTAGCTCGACGCACAGATACGCAGTATTTT.

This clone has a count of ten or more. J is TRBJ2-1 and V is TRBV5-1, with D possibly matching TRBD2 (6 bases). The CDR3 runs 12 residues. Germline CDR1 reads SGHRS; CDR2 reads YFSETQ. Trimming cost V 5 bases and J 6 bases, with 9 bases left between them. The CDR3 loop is CASRGAGNEQFF. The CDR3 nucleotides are TGCGCCAGCAGAGGAGCGGGCAATGAGCAGTTCTTC.

CDR3 sequence (DNA): TGTGCCAGCAGCCCTCGAGTTCGGGACAATGAGCAGTTCTTC. This gives the protein CASSPRVRDNEQFF. The chain combines TRBV7-2 with TRBJ2-1, with unresolved D. CDR1 is SGHTA and CDR2 is FQGNSA in the germline V gene. The CDR3 loop spans 14 amino acids. With 5 bases removed from V and 5 bases from J, the gap between germline ends came to 13 bases. The entire variable domain, with the rest obtained from reference TRBV7-2 and TRBJ2-1, is as follows: GAGVSQSPSNKVTEKGKDVELRCDPISGHTALYWYRQSLGQGLEFLIYFQGNSAPDKSGLPSDRFSAERTGGSVSTLTIQRTQQEDSAVYLCASSPRVRDNEQFFGPGTRLTVL.

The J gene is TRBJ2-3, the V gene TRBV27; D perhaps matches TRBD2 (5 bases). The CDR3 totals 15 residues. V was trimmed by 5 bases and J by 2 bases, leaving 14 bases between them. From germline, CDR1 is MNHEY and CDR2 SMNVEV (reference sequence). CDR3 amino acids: CASSRGLSPTDTQYF. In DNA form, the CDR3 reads TGTGCCAGCAGTCGAGGACTTTCCCCCACAGATACGCAGTATTTT.

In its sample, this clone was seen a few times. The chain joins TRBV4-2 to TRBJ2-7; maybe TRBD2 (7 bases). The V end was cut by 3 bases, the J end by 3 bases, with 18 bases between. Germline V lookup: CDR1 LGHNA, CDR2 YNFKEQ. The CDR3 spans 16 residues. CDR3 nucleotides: TGTGCCAGCAGCCAGGCCTGGGGGGGCGGTAGCTACGAGCAGTACTTC. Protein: CASSQAWGGGSYEQYF.

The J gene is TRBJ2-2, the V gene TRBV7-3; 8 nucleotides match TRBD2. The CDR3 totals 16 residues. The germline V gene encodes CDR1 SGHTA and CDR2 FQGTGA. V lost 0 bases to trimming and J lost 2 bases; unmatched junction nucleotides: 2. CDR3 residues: CASSLTGRANTGELFF. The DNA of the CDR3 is TGTGCCAGCAGCTTAACCGGGAGGGCCAACACCGGGGAGCTGTTTTTT.

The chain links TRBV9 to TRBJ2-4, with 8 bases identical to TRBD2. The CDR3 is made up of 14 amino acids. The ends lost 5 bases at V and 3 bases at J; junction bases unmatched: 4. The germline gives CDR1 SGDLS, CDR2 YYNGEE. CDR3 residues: CASSAGTSKNIQYF. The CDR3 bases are TGTGCCAGCAGTGCCGGGACTAGCAAAAACATTCAGTACTTC.

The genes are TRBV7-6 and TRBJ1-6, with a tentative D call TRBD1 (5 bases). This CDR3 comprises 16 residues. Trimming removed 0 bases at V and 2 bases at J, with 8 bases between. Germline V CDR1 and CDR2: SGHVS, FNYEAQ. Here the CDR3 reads CASSLAPRAYNSPLHF. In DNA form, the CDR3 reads TGTGCCAGCAGCTTAGCTCCCAGGGCCTATAATTCACCCCTCCACTTT.

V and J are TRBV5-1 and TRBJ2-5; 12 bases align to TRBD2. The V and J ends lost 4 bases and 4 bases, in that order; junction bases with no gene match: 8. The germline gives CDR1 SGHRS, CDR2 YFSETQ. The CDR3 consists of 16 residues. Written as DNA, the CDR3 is TGCGCCAGCAGCGACCCTAGCGGGGGGGCGGCAGAGACCCAGTACTTC. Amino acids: CASSDPSGGAAETQYF.

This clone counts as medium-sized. For the CDR3, the DNA is TGCGCCAGCAGCCCGGACTCTCTATGGGACGAGCAGTACTTC. This gives the protein CASSPDSLWDEQYF. V gene TRBV5-1 combines with J gene TRBJ2-7; possible D gene TRBD2, 5 bases. CDR3 length: 14 amino acids. Germline V CDR1 and CDR2: SGHRS, YFSETQ. The V end lost 4 bases, the J end lost 5 bases, and 16 bases lay between the germline ends.

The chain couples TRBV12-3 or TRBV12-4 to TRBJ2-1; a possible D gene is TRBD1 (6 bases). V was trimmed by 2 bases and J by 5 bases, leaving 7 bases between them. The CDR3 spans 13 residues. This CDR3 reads CASSLKGDNEQFF. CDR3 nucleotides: TGTGCCAGCAGTTTAAAGGGGGACAATGAGCAGTTCTTC.

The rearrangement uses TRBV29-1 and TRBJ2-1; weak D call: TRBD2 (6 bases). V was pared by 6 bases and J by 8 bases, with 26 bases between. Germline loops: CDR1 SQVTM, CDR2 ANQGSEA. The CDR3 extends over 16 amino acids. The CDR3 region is CSVEGSRDSPSYEQFF. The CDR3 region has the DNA TGCAGCGTGGAGGGGTCCCGGGATAGCCCCTCGTATGAGCAGTTCTTC.

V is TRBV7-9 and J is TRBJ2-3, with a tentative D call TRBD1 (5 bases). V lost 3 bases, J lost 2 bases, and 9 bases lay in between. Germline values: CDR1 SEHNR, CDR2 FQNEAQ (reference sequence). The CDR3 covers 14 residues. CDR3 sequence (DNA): TGTGCCAGCAGCTTCAGGGAACCCACAGATACGCAGTATTTT. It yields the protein CASSFREPTDTQYF.

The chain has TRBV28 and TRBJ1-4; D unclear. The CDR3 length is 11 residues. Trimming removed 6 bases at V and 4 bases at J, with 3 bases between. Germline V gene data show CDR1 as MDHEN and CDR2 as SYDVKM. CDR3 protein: CASSHNEKLFF. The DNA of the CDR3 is TGTGCCAGCAGCCATAATGAAAAACTGTTTTTT.

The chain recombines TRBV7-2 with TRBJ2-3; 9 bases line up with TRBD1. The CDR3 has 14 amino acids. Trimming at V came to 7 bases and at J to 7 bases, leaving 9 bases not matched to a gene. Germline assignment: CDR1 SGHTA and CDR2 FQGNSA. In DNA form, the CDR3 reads TGTGCCAGCACCCGGGACAGGGCCTTTTATACGCAGTATTTT. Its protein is CASTRDRAFYTQYF.

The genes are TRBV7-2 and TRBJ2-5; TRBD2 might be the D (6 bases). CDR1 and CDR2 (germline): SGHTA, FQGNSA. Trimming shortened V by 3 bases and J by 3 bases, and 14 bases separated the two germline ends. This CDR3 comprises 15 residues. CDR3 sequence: CASSFFGTGEETQYF. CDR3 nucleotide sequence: TGTGCCAGCAGCTTCTTTGGGACGGGAGAAGAGACCCAGTACTTC. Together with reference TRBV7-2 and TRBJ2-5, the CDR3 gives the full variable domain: GAGVSQSPSNKVTEKGKDVELRCDPISGHTALYWYRQSLGQGLEFLIYFQGNSAPDKSGLPSDRFSAERTGGSVSTLTIQRTQQEDSAVYLCASSFFGTGEETQYFGPGTRLLVL.

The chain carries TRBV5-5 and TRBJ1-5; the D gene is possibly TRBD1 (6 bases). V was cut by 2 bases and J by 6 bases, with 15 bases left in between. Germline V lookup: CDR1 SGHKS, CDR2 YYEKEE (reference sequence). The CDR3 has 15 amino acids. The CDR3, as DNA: TGTGCCAGCAGCTTTGGGACATCGGCGGGTCAGCCCCAGCATTTT. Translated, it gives CASSFGTSAGQPQHF.